Reported below is one T cell receptor (beta chain). This clonotype was counted ten times or more. The antigen this receptor binds is unknown. Per-base quality was not reported, and no clone a single base away is much larger than it. The sample's treatment or condition label, decoded: in vitro stimulation with specific CMV peptide epitopes to enrich CMV-specific T cells. This sample is drawn from a study of T cell repertoires in cytomegalovirus infection (dated by TCRdb to between 2017 and 2020). For context, the study as a whole: The peptide stimulations were aimed at well-studied HLA-B-restricted epitopes as well as recently identified HLA-C-restricted CMV epitopes, whose presentation resists viral immunomodulation. Donor HLA type was relevant to the analysis, because carriage of CMV infection together with the matching HLA type was indicated by public TCR beta signatures. The research as a whole found: The ex vivo response was dominated by HLA-C-restricted CMV-specific TCR beta clonotypes, which also provided the single most frequent clonotype in two of eight donors. Carriers of CMV infection plus the relevant HLA type were discriminated by the cumulative frequency of public TCR beta family members in the study cohort and in an independent roughly 400-donor cohort.

Reading the germline V gene gives CDR1 SGHTA and CDR2 FQGNSA. Spanning cysteine to phenylalanine, the CDR3 consists of 15 amino acids. The kept DNA is CDR3 alone, 45 bases in frame from the first base. Relative to germline, V is 5 bases shorter and J is 4 bases shorter, with 14 bases between their ends. Sequencing instrument: Illumina HiSeq 1500. TCRdb passed the public sequencing reads through fastp at Q25 and MiXCR, retaining productive beta sequences. Each entry merges the rows of one CDR3 protein and shows their most common DNA and genes. Present in this sample are some 480,000 distinct CDR3 sequences, around 35% of which were seen just once. The ten most abundant clones make up about 17% of the sample.

This TCR was sampled from a human donor in good health (CMV status not recorded). Some clones in this sample may be carry-over from other donors' samples. The V gene is TRBV7-2 and the J gene is TRBJ1-4; the D gene is unclear. Material: cultured PBMCs, obtained from culture after CMV antigen stimulation. In nucleotide form, the sequence is TGTGCCAGCAGCCGCACCGGGTCTTATAATGAAAAACTGTTTTTT. Translated, this gives CASSRTGSYNEKLFF. With all but the CDR3 taken from the reference TRBV7-2 and TRBJ1-4 genes, the full variable domain is: GAGVSQSPSNKVTEKGKDVELRCDPISGHTALYWYRQSLGQGLEFLIYFQGNSAPDKSGLPSDRFSAERTGGSVSTLTIQRTQQEDSAVYLCASSRTGSYNEKLFFGSGTQLSVL.